This TCR beta chain was recovered during a study of OX40 agonist ivuxolimab in advanced cancers. Sequencing was performed with immunoSEQ multiplex PCR; in TCRdb, only in-frame clones are kept and a portion is missing. The sample yields under 90,000 clones, 75% to 90% seen once. V was shortened by 6 bases and J by 2 bases, with 10 bases between the two germline ends. The CDR3 contains 13 residues. CDR1 SNHLY and CDR2 FYNNEI come from the germline V gene. The chain is built from TRBV2 and TRBJ1-1, with D possibly being TRBD1 (5 bases). Sequenced material: CD4+ or CD8+ T cells sorted from blood, taken in a trial of the OX40 agonist ivuxolimab. This receptor was identified in an adult with an advanced solid tumor such as melanoma, head and neck, liver or kidney cancer. The CDR3 DNA is TGTGCCAGCAGAACAGGACACAACACTGAAGCTTTCTTT. Translation: CASRTGHNTEAFF.